A single sample is the source of the 10 T cell receptor beta chains below, sequenced in a study of T-cell memory formation after mild COVID-19. TCRdb recomputed calls from the 5' RACE reads with MiXCR, one row per CDR3 protein. Of about 390,000 distinct CDR3 sequences listed, roughly 15% are singletons. Sequenced: PBMCs or a T cell subset sorted from them (not recorded which). These receptors were collected from a man between 18 and 29 years old who had mild COVID-19 (a few samples of this study predate the infection). Cell type and time point are not known.

This chain links TRBV3-1 with TRBJ1-1; 9 bases match TRBD1. V trimming: 4 bases; J trimming: 6 bases; junction bases outside the gene matches: 3. Germline values: CDR1 LGHDT, CDR2 YNNKEL (reference sequence). This CDR3 has 13 amino acids. This CDR3 reads CASSLRDRAEAFF. The DNA of the CDR3 is TGTGCCAGCAGCCTTCGGGACAGGGCTGAAGCTTTCTTT.

This clonotype appeared a few times. V gene TRBV18 combines with J gene TRBJ2-5; 8 bases are a match to TRBD1. The CDR3 runs to 14 residues. Germline lookup yields CDR1 KGHSH and CDR2 LQKENI. J gave up 4 bases and V 5 bases, and 6 bases lay outside the gene matches. The CDR3 DNA reads TGTGCCAGCTCAAGAGGACAGGGACTAGAGACCCAGTACTTC. As protein: CASSRGQGLETQYF.

This clonotype was seen only a few times. The chain is built from TRBV6-2 or TRBV6-3 and TRBJ2-1, with TRBD2 matching over 7 bases. With 2 bases clipped from V and 8 bases from J, the junction kept 9 bases outside the gene matches. The germline V gene encodes CDR1 MNHEY and CDR2 SVGEGT. This CDR3 is built from 15 residues. The CDR3 sequence: CASSYAKRGGDEQFF. As DNA, the CDR3 is TGTGCCAGCAGTTACGCGAAGCGGGGTGGCGATGAGCAGTTCTTC.

A few counts support this clonotype. The CDR3 protein is CSATGSHYGYTF. DNA of the CDR3: TGCAGTGCAACGGGCAGCCACTATGGCTACACCTTC. The chain is built from TRBV20-1 and TRBJ1-2; D is ambiguous. This CDR3 region has 12 residues. V lost 6 bases and J lost 3, with 11 bases in between. Germline lookup yields CDR1 DFQATT and CDR2 SNEGSKA (reference sequence).

The chain recombines TRBV7-6 with TRBJ1-1; no firm D call. The CDR3 length is 12 residues. Germline V gene lookup returns CDR1 SGHVS and CDR2 FNYEAQ. V dropped 5 bases and J dropped 7 bases, with 11 bases sitting between them. The CDR3 sequence is CASSPTAVEAFF. CDR3 sequence (DNA): TGTGCCAGCAGCCCTACCGCGGTTGAAGCTTTCTTT.

CDR3 loop: CASSVGTGPHSGNTIYF. The CDR3 DNA follows: TGTGCCAGCAGCGTAGGGACAGGGCCTCACTCTGGAAACACCATATATTTT. J is TRBJ1-3 and V is TRBV9; 8 bases are a match to TRBD1. CDR3 length equals 17 residues. Germline CDR1 and CDR2: SGDLS and YYNGEE. V gave up 0 bases and J gave up 0 bases; unmatched junction bases: 5.

This clonotype was counted many times. This chain joins TRBV4-3 and TRBJ1-3, with D perhaps matching TRBD1 (6 bases). Trimming removed 5 bases from V and 7 bases from J, with 15 bases in between. Germline V gene data show CDR1 as LGHNA and CDR2 as YSLEER. The CDR3 runs 14 residues. The CDR3: CASSAAGAANTIYF. DNA for the CDR3: TGCGCCAGCAGCGCGGCAGGGGCGGCGAACACCATATATTTT.

This clonotype has just a few counts. The rearrangement uses TRBV7-9 and TRBJ1-4; no clear D gene. The CDR3 covers 13 residues. Trimming removed 4 bases at V and 8 bases at J, with 11 bases between. Looked up from germline, CDR1 is SEHNR and CDR2 is FQNEAQ (reference sequence). The CDR3 DNA follows: TGTGCCAGCAGCTCGGGGATGTCGGAAAAACTGTTTTTT. Amino acid sequence: CASSSGMSEKLFF.

This clonotype was found a few times. The V and J genes are TRBV7-9 and TRBJ2-1, with D possibly matching TRBD2 (6 bases). Germline V gives CDR1 SEHNR, CDR2 FQNEAQ (reference sequence). V was clipped by 5 bases and J by 0 bases, with 14 bases between them. The CDR3 consists of 16 residues. CDR3 in DNA: TGTGCCAGCAGCCCCCCTGGGCGGGGCTCCTACAATGAGCAGTTCTTC. It specifies CASSPPGRGSYNEQFF.

This clonotype has only a few counts. V gene TRBV5-4 combines with J gene TRBJ2-5; 10 positions agree with TRBD2. CDR3 length: 15 residues. With 0 bases clipped from V and 3 bases from J, the junction kept 2 bases outside the gene matches. Germline V lookup: CDR1 SGHNT, CDR2 YYREEE (reference sequence). The CDR3 bases are TGTGCCAGCAGCTTGGGCCTAGCGGGGGAAGAGACCCAGTACTTC. Translated: CASSLGLAGEETQYF.